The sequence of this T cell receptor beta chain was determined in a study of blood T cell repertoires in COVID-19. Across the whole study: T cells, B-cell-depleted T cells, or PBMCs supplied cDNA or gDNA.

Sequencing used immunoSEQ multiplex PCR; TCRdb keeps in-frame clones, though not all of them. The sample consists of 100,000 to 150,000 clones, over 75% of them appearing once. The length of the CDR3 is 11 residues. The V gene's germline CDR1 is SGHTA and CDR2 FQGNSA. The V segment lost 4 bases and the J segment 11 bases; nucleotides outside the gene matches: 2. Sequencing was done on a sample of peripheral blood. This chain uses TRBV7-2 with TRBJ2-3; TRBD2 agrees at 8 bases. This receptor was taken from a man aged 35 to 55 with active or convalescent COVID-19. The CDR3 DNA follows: TGTGCCAGCAGCTCGGGACTAGTGCAGTATTTT. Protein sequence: CASSSGLVQYF. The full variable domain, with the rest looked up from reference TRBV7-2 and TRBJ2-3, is GAGVSQSPSNKVTEKGKDVELRCDPISGHTALYWYRQSLGQGLEFLIYFQGNSAPDKSGLPSDRFSAERTGGSVSTLTIQRTQQEDSAVYLCASSSGLVQYFGPGTRLTVL.